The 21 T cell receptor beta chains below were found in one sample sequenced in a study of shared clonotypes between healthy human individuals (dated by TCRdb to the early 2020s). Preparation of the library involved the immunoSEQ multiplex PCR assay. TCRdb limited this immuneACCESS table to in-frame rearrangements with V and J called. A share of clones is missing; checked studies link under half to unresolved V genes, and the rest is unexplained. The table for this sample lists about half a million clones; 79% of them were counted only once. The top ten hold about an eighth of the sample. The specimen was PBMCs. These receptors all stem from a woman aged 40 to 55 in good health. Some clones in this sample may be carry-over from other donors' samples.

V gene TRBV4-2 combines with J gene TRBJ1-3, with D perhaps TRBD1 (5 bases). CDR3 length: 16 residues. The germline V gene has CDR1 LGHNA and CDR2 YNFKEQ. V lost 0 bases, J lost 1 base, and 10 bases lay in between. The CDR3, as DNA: TGTGCCAGCAGCCAAGACACGGGGGGATCTGGAAACACCATATATTTT. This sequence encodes CASSQDTGGSGNTIYF.

The CDR3 sequence: CASSLAAGTGQDTQYF. CDR3 sequence (DNA): TGCGCCAGCAGCTTGGCCGCTGGGACAGGGCAAGATACGCAGTATTTT. The chain combines TRBV5-1 with TRBJ2-3, with TRBD1 matching 9 bases. The CDR3 totals 16 residues. The junction had 7 bases not matched to a gene; V was cut back by 0 bases and J by 5 bases. The germline V gene encodes CDR1 SGHRS and CDR2 YFSETQ.

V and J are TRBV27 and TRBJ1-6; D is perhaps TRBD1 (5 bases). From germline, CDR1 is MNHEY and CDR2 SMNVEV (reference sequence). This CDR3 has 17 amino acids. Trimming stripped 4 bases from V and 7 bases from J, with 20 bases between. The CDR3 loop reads CASSSHVGPGKNSPLHF. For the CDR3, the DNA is TGTGCCAGCAGTTCCCATGTCGGGCCAGGGAAAAATTCACCCCTCCACTTT.

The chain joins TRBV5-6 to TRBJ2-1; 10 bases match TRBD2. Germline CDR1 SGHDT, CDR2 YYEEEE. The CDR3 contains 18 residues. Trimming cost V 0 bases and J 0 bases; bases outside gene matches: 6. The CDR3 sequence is CASSLGTSGVSSYNEQFF. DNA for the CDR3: TGTGCCAGCAGCTTGGGAACTAGCGGGGTCAGCTCCTACAATGAGCAGTTCTTC. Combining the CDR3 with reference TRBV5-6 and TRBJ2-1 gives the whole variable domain DAGVTQSPTHLIKTRGQQVTLRCSPKSGHDTVSWYQQALGQGPQFIFQYYEEEERQRGNFPDRFSGHQFPNYSSELNVNALLLGDSALYLCASSLGTSGVSSYNEQFFGPGTRLTVL.

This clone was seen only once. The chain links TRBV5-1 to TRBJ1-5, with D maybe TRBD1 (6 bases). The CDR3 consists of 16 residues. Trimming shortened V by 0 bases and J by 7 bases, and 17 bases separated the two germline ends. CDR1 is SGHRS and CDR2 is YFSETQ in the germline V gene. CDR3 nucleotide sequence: TGCGCCAGCAGCTTGGAGGGTCACAGGGTCGGCCAGCCCCAGCATTTT. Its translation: CASSLEGHRVGQPQHF.

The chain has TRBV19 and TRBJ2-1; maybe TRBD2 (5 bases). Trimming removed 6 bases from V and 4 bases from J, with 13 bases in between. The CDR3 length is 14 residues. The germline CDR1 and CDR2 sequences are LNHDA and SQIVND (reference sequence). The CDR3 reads CASREAEMYNEQFF. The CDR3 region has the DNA TGTGCCAGTAGAGAAGCGGAGATGTACAATGAGCAGTTCTTC.

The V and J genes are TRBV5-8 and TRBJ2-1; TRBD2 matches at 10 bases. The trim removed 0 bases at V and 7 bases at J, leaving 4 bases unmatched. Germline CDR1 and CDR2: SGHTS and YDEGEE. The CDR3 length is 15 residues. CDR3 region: CASSLVLAGVNEQFF. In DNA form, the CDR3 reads TGTGCCAGCAGCTTGGTTCTAGCGGGGGTGAATGAGCAGTTCTTC.

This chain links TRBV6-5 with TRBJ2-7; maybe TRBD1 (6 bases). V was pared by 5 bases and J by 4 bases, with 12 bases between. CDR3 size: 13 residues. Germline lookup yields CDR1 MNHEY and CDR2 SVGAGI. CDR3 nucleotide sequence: TGTGCCAGCAGTACGGACAGTTTTTACGAGCAGTACTTC. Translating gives CASSTDSFYEQYF.

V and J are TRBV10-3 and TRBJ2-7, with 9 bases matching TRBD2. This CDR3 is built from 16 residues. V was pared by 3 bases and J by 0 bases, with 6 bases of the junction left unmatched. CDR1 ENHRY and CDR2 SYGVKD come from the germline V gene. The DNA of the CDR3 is TGTGCCATCAGTGACGGTAGCGGGGGAGCCTCCTACGAGCAGTACTTC. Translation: CAISDGSGGASYEQYF.

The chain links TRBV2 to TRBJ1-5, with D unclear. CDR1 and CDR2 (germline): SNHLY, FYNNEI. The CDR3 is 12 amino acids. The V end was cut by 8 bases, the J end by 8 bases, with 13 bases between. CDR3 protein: CASSAGKEPQHF. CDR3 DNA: TGTGCCAGCTCGGCGGGGAAGGAGCCCCAGCATTTT. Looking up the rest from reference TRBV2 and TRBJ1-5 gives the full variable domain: EPEVTQTPSHQVTQMGQEVILRCVPISNHLYFYWYRQILGQKVEFLVSFYNNEISEKSEIFDDQFSVERPDGSNFTLKIRSTKLEDSAMYFCASSAGKEPQHFGDGTRLSIL.

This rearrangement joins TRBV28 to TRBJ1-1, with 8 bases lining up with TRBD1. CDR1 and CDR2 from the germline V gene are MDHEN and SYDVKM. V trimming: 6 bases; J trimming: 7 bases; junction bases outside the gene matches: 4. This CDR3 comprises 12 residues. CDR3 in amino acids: CASRAGTGEAFF. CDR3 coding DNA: TGTGCCAGCAGGGCCGGGACAGGTGAAGCTTTCTTT.

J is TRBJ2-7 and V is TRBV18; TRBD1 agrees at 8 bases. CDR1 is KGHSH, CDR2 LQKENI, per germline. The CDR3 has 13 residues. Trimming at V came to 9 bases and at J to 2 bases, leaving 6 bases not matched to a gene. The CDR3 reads CASSGQGTYEQYF. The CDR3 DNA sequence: TGTGCCAGTTCAGGACAGGGAACCTACGAGCAGTACTTC.

The CDR3, as DNA: TGTGCCAGTAGTACCCAGACGGGGACCCAGTACTTC. It is translated as CASSTQTGTQYF. This rearrangement joins TRBV19 to TRBJ2-5, with D hard to call. Trimming removed 4 bases from V and 7 bases from J, with 10 bases in between. Germline CDR1 LNHDA, CDR2 SQIVND (reference sequence). There are 12 residues in the CDR3.

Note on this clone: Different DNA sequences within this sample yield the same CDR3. The CDR3 protein is CASSLTGSYEQYF. The DNA of the CDR3 is TGCGCCAGCAGCTTGACAGGGTCGTACGAGCAGTACTTC. This chain links TRBV5-1 with TRBJ2-7, with D perhaps matching TRBD1 (6 bases). Trimming pared 1 base from V and 4 bases from J, leaving 9 bases between. The V gene's germline CDR1 is SGHRS and CDR2 YFSETQ. The CDR3 has 13 amino acids.

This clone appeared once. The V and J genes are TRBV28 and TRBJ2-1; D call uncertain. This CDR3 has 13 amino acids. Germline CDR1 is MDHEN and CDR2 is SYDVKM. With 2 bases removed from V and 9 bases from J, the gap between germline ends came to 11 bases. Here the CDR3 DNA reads TGTGCCAGCAGTTTAATCCACTCGGGTGAGCAGTTCTTC. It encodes CASSLIHSGEQFF.

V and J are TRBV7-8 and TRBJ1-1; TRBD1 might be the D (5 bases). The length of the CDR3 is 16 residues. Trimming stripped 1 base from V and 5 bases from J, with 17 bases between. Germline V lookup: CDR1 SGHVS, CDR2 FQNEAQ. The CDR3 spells CASSLDVGAQRTEAFF. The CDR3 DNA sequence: TGTGCCAGCAGCTTAGACGTAGGGGCCCAGAGAACTGAAGCTTTCTTT.

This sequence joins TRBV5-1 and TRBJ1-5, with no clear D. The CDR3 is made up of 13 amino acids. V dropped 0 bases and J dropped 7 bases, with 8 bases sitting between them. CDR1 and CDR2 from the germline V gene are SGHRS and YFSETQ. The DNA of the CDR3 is TGCGCCAGCAGCTTGGATGGATGGCAGCCCCAGCATTTT. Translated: CASSLDGWQPQHF.

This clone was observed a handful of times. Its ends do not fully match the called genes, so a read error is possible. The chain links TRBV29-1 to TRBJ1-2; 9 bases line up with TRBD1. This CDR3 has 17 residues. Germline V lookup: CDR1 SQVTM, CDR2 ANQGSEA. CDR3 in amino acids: CSVEGTGRPLSNYGYTF. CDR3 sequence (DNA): TGCAGCGTAGAAGGGACAGGGAGACCGCTTTCAAACTATGGCTACACCTTC.

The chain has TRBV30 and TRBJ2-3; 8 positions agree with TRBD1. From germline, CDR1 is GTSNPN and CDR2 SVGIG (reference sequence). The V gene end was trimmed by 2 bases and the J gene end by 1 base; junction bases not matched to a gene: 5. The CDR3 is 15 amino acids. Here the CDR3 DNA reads TGTGCCTGGAGTCTGACAGGGGAGGGCACAGATACGCAGTATTTT. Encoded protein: CAWSLTGEGTDTQYF.

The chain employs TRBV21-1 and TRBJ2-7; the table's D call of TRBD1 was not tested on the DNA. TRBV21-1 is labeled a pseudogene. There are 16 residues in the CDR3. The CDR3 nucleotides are TGTGCCACCATGCCAGCAAGTCAGGGGAATGGCTACGAGCAGTACTTC. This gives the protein CATMPASQGNGYEQYF.

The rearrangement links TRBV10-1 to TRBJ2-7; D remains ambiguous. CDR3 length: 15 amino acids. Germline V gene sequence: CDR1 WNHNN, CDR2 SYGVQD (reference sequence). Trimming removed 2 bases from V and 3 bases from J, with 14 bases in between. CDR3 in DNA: TGCGCCAGCAGTGAGCAGAGTTCAGTATACTACGAGCAGTACTTC. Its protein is CASSEQSSVYYEQYF.